The entry below describes one TCR beta chain. The antigen is not known. This entry belongs to a study of blood T cells in healthy people across ages. Study summary: About one barcoded beta molecule per two T cells was the capture yield of template switching. Study findings and constraints: A conclusive naive versus antigen-experienced comparison was prevented by the unsorted PBMCs.

The CDR3 covers 18 residues. The germline gives CDR1 MNHEY, CDR2 SVGEGT. V trimming: 3 bases; J trimming: 4 bases; junction bases outside the gene matches: 8. A second about 7 to 11 cycle PCR used barcoded and J-beta primers. Each cDNA molecule, via a template-switch adaptor with 12 random nucleotides, was tagged. TCRdb re-called the 5' RACE reads with MiXCR, one entry per CDR3 protein. The sample includes around 710,000 distinct CDR3 sequences, roughly 44% of them seen just once. Those donating, healthy Caucasian individuals from Russia, were aged roughly 6 to 100. The sequenced material came from blood. The sequence derives from a woman in her fifties or sixties in good health. The chain couples TRBV6-2 or TRBV6-3 to TRBJ2-6, with 11 bases fitting TRBD2. The CDR3 DNA is TGTGCCAGCAGTTATCCTAGCGGGAGGATAGTCGGGGCCAACGTCCTGACTTTC. Translation: CASSYPSGRIVGANVLTF.